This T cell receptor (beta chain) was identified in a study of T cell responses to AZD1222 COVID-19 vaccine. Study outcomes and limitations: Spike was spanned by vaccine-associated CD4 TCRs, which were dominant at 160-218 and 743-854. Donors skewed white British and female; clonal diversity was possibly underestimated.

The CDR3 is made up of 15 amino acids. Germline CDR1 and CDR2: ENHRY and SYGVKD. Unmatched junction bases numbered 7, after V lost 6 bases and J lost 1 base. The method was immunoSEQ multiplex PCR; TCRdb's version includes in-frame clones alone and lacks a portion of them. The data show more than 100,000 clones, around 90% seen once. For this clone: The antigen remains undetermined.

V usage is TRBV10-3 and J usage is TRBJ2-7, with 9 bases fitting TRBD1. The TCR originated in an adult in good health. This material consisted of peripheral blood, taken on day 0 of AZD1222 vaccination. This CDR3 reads CAISEGTGKSYEQYF. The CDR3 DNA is TGTGCCATCAGCGAGGGGACAGGGAAATCCTACGAGCAGTACTTC.